The clone carrying this T cell receptor beta chain is a singleton in its sample. PCR involved 60 Vbeta and 13 Jbeta primers. Profiled with immunoSEQ multiplex PCR; TCRdb holds only in-frame clones, not every one. The table lists about 78,000 clones, approximately 84% of them singletons, with roughly 2.4% in the top ten. Each donor was nominally healthy when sampled (though unrecorded immune exposures were likely). The CDR3 has 12 amino acids. Germline V gene lookup returns CDR1 SGDLS and CDR2 YYNGEE. The germline V and J ends were trimmed by 3 bases and 3 bases, with 7 bases remaining between them. This entry is derived from a study of cytomegalovirus exposure and HLA in healthy donors.

The V and J genes are TRBV9 and TRBJ2-7, with D perhaps TRBD1 (6 bases). What was sequenced was PBMCs. The TCR originated in a woman in her forties or fifties in good health and CMV-seronegative. Written as DNA, the CDR3 is TGTGCCAGCAGCGGGACAGACTACGAGCAGTACTTC. Encoded protein: CASSGTDYEQYF.